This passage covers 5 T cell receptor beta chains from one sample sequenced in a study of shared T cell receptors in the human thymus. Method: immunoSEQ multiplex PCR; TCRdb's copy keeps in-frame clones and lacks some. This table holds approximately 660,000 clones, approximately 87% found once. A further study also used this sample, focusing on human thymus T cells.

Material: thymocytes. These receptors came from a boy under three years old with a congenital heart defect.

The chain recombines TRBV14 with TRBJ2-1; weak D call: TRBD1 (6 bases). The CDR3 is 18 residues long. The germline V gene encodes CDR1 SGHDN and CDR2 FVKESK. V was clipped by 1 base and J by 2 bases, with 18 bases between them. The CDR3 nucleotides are TGTGCCAGCAGCCAAGTAGGCGGGCGGCCAGGGGCCTACAATGAGCAGTTCTTC. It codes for CASSQVGGRPGAYNEQFF.

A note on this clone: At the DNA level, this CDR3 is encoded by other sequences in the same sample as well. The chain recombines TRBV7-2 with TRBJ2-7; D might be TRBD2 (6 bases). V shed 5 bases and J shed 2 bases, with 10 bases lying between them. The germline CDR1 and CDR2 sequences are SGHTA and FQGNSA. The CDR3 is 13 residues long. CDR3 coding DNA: TGTGCCAGCAGCCGGACGGGAGCCTACGAGCAGTACTTC. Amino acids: CASSRTGAYEQYF.

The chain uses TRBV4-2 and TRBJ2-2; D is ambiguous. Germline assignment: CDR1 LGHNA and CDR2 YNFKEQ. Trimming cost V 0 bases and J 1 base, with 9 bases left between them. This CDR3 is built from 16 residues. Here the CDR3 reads CASSQDSHWNTGELFF. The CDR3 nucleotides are TGTGCCAGCAGCCAAGATAGCCATTGGAACACCGGGGAGCTGTTTTTT.

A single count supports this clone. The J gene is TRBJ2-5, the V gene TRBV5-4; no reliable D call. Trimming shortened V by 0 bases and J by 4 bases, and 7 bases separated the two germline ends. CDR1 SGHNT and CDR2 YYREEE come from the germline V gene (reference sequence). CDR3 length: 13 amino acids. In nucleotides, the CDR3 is TGTGCCAGCAGCTTGGGCGGCGGAGAGACCCAGTACTTC. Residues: CASSLGGGETQYF.

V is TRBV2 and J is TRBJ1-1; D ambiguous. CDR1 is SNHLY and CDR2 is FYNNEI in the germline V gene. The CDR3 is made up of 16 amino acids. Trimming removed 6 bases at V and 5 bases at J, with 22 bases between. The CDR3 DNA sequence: TGTGCCAGCAGAGAATACCCGTTTGTCCGAGAGACTGAAGCTTTCTTT. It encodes CASREYPFVRETEAFF.